The clone carrying this T cell receptor (beta chain) was seen repeatedly, ten times or more. This sample is part of a study of neurological immune-mediated disorders. MiXCR was run by TCRdb on the 5' RACE reads, yielding one entry per CDR3 protein. The data contain tens of thousands of distinct CDR3 sequences, approximately 6% of them singletons. The germline V gene encodes CDR1 SGDLS and CDR2 YYNGEE. J lost 6 bases, V lost 0 bases, and 5 bases had no gene match. The CDR3 is 15 residues long. Specified time point: longitudinal time-point 2. The chain couples TRBV9 to TRBJ2-2, with 7 bases identical to TRBD1. This receptor was identified in a woman aged 55-69 years with multiple sclerosis. The material sequenced was PBMCs. In nucleotides, the CDR3 is TGTGCCAGCAGCGTAGCAACAGGGGTCGCCGGGGAGCTGTTTTTT. It translates to CASSVATGVAGELFF.